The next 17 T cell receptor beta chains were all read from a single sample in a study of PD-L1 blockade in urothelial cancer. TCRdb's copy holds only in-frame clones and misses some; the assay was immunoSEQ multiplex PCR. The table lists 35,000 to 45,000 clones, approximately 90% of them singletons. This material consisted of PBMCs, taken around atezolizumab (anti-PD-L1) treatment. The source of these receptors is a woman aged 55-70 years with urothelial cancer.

The CDR3 bases are TGTGCCATCAGTAATAGCGGCCTTCTAGCCAAAAACATTCAGTACTTC. Encoded protein: CAISNSGLLAKNIQYF. This chain connects TRBV10-3 to TRBJ2-4, with D tentatively TRBD2 (6 bases). The CDR3 extends over 16 amino acids. Per germline, CDR1 ENHRY and CDR2 SYGVKD. Trimming left V 5 bases short and J 0 bases short, with 14 bases between.

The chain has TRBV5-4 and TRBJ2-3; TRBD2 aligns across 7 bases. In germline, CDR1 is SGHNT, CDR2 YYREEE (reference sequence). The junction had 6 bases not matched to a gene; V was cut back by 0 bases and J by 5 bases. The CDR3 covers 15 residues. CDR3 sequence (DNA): TGTGCCAGCAGCTTGGTGGGCGGGAGAGGAGATACGCAGTATTTT. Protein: CASSLVGGRGDTQYF.

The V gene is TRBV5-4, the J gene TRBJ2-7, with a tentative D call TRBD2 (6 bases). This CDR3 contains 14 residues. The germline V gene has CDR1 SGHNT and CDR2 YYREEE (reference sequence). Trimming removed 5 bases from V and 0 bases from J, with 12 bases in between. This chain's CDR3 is CASSRRGNSYEQYF. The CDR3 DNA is TGTGCCAGCAGTAGGAGGGGCAACTCCTACGAGCAGTACTTC.

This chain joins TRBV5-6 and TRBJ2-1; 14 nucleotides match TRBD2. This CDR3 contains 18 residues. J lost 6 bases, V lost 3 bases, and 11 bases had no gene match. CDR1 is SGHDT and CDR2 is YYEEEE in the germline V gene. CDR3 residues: CASSSGLAGGSGGNEQFF. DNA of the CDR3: TGTGCCAGCAGCTCCGGACTAGCGGGGGGCAGCGGAGGCAATGAGCAGTTCTTC.

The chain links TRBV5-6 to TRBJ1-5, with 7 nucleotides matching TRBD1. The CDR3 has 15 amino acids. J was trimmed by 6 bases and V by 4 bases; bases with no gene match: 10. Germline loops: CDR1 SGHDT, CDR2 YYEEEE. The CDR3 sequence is CASSPGRGLSQPQHF. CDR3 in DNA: TGTGCCAGCAGCCCAGGTAGGGGGCTGAGTCAGCCCCAGCATTTT.

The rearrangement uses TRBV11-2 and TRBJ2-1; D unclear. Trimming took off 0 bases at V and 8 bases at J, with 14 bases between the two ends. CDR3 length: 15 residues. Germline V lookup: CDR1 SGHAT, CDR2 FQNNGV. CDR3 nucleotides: TGTGCCAGCAGCTTAGATGATTACCCCCCGGATGAGCAGTTCTTC. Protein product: CASSLDDYPPDEQFF. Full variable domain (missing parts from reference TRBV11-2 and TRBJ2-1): EAGVAQSPRYKIIEKRQSVAFWCNPISGHATLYWYQQILGQGPKLLIQFQNNGVVDDSQLPKDRFSAERLKGVDSTLKIQPAKLEDSAVYLCASSLDDYPPDEQFFGPGTRLTVL.

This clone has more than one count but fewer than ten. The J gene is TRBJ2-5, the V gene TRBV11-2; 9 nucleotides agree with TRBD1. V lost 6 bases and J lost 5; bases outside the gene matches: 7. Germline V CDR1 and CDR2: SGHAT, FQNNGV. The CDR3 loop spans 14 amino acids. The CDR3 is CASRQGALGETQYF. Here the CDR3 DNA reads TGTGCCAGCAGACAGGGGGCGCTGGGCGAGACCCAGTACTTC.

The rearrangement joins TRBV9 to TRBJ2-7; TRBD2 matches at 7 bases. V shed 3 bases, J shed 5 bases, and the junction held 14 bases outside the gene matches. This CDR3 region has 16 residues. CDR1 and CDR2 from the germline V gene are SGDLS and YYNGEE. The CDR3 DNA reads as TGTGCCAGCAGCGAGGCCGGGGGGACGACTCGGGACGAGCAGTACTTC. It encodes CASSEAGGTTRDEQYF.

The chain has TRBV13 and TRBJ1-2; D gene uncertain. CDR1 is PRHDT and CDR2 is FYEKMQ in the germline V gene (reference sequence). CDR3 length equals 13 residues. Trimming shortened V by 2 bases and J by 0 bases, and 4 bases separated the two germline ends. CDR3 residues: CASSLTANYGYTF. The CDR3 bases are TGTGCCAGCAGCTTAACAGCTAACTATGGCTACACCTTC.

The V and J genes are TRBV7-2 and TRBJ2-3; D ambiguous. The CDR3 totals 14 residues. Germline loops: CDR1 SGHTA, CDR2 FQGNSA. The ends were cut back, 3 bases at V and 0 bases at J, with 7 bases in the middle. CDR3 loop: CASSLFTSTDTQYF. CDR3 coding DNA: TGTGCCAGCAGCTTGTTTACTAGCACAGATACGCAGTATTTT.

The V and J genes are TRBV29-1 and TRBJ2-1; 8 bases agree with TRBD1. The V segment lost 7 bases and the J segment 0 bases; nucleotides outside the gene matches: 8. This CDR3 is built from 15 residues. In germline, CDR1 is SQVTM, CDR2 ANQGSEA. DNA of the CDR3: TGCAGCGCAACAGGGGGTCGGAGCTCCTACAATGAGCAGTTCTTC. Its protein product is CSATGGRSSYNEQFF.

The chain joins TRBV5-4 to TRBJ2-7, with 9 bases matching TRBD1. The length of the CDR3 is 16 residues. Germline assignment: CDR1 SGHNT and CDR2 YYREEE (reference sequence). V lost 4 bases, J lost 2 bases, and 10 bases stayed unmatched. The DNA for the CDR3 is TGTGCCAGCAGCAGACCGGGACAGGGCACCACCTACGAGCAGTACTTC. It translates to CASSRPGQGTTYEQYF.

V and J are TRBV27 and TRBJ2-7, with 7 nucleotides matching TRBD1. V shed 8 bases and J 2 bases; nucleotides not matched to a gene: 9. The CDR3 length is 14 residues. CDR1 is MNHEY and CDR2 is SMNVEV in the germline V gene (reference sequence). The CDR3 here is CASRVDRTTYEQYF. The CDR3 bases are TGTGCCAGCCGGGTGGACAGGACGACCTACGAGCAGTACTTC.

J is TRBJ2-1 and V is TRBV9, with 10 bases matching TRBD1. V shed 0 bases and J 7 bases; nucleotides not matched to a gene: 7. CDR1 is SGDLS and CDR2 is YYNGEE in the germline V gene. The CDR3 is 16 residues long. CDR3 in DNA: TGTGCCAGCAGCGTAGAAAGGGACAGGGGAAGGAATGAGCAGTTCTTC. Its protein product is CASSVERDRGRNEQFF.

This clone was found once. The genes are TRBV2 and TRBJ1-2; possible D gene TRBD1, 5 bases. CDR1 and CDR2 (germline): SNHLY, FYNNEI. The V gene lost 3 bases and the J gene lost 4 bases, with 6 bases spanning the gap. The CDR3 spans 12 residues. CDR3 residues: CASSDGAYGYTF. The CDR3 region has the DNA TGTGCCAGCAGTGATGGGGCCTATGGCTACACCTTC. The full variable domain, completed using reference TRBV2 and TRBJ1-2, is EPEVTQTPSHQVTQMGQEVILRCVPISNHLYFYWYRQILGQKVEFLVSFYNNEISEKSEIFDDQFSVERPDGSNFTLKIRSTKLEDSAMYFCASSDGAYGYTFGSGTRLTVV.

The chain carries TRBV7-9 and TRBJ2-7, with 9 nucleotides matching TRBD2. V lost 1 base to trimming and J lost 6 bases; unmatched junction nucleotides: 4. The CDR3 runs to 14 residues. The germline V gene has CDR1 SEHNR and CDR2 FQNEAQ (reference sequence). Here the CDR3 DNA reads TGTGCCAGCAGCTTAGTTAGCGGGGGTGGCGAGCAGTACTTC. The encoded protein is CASSLVSGGGEQYF.

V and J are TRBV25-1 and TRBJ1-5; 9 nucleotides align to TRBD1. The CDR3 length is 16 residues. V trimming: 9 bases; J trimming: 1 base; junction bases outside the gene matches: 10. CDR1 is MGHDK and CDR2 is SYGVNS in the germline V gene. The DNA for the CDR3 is TGTGCCAGGAGGGACAGGGAATATGAGAGCAATCAGCCCCAGCATTTT. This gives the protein CARRDREYESNQPQHF.